The 26 T cell receptor beta chains below come from one sample, sequenced in a study of shared clonotypes between healthy human individuals. This table comes from immunoSEQ multiplex PCR, and its TCRdb copy is limited to in-frame clones, with some not included. There are some 1.5 million clones in the sample; more than 95% occur only once, and approximately 1.2% lies in the top ten. Specimen: naive CD4+ T cells sorted from blood. Subset reported: CD45RA+ positively selected. The receptor source for this set is a man between 25 and 39 years old in good health.

V is TRBV11-2 and J is TRBJ2-6; D not resolved. The CDR3 has 14 amino acids. Trimming cost V 4 bases and J 0 bases, with 4 bases left between them. The germline V gene encodes CDR1 SGHAT and CDR2 FQNNGV. CDR3 coding DNA: TGTGCCAGCAGCTGGGACTCTGGGGCCAACGTCCTGACTTTC. It specifies CASSWDSGANVLTF.

The rearrangement uses TRBV5-3 and TRBJ2-1, with TRBD2 identical over 16 bases. TRBV5-3 is an open reading frame whose function is uncertain. The CDR3 length is 17 residues. Trimming took 9 bases from V and 9 from J; bases not matched to a gene: 15. DNA for the CDR3: TGTGCCACAGCCGGGACTAGCGGGAGGGCCTCATTAAGTGAGCAGTTCTTC. Translated: CATAGTSGRASLSEQFF.

CDR3: CASRSSRNTEQFF. Here the CDR3 DNA reads TGTGCCAGCAGGAGCTCAAGGAATACTGAGCAGTTCTTC. This chain links TRBV2 with TRBJ2-1; D is undetermined. Trimming removed 6 bases from V and 9 bases from J, with 15 bases in between. The CDR3 spans 13 residues. The germline gives CDR1 SNHLY, CDR2 FYNNEI.

About this clone: This same CDR3 is encoded by further DNA sequences in the sample. This chain connects TRBV27 to TRBJ1-1, with a weak D call TRBD1 (5 bases). From germline, CDR1 is MNHEY and CDR2 SMNVEV (reference sequence). The V gene lost 8 bases and the J gene lost 4 bases, with 14 bases spanning the gap. The length of the CDR3 is 13 residues. The CDR3 DNA sequence: TGTGCCAGCTCCCGTCAGGGATCCACTGAAGCTTTCTTT. It yields the protein CASSRQGSTEAFF.

The chain couples TRBV9 to TRBJ2-2, with 7 bases matching TRBD1. This CDR3 spans 14 amino acids. With 8 bases clipped from V and 4 bases from J, the junction kept 8 bases outside the gene matches. In germline, CDR1 is SGDLS, CDR2 YYNGEE. CDR3 amino acids: CASSQGPGTGELFF. DNA of the CDR3: TGTGCCAGTTCACAGGGGCCGGGCACCGGGGAGCTGTTTTTT.

V gene TRBV18 combines with J gene TRBJ2-1, with D perhaps given as TRBD1 or TRBD2 (5 bases each). The CDR3 is made up of 15 amino acids. Germline CDR1 reads KGHSH; CDR2 reads LQKENI. V gave up 8 bases and J gave up 4 bases, with 18 bases separating them. The CDR3 region is CASASDTGGYNEQFF. The DNA for the CDR3 is TGTGCCAGCGCCTCGGACACCGGAGGTTACAATGAGCAGTTCTTC.

This chain connects TRBV4-1 to TRBJ2-5, with unresolved D. The CDR3 consists of 14 residues. Trimming removed 0 bases from V and 1 base from J, with 6 bases in between. Germline CDR1 and CDR2: MGHRA and YSYEKL. The CDR3 DNA reads as TGCGCCAGCAGCCAAGATTCGGGCCAAGAGACCCAGTACTTC. It encodes CASSQDSGQETQYF.

This clone appeared once. The rearrangement links TRBV11-2 to TRBJ2-1; 8 nucleotides line up with TRBD2. The CDR3 has 15 amino acids. Per the germline V gene, CDR1 is SGHAT and CDR2 is FQNNGV. V dropped 3 bases and J dropped 4; count of bases not matched to a gene: 5. In DNA, the CDR3 is TGTGCCAGCAGCTTTTCTAGCGGGTTTTACAATGAGCAGTTCTTC. Translating gives CASSFSSGFYNEQFF.

The chain has TRBV18 and TRBJ1-5; unclear D gene. This CDR3 is 16 amino acids long. V was pared by 3 bases and J by 4 bases, with 16 bases between. CDR1 and CDR2 (germline): KGHSH, LQKENI. The CDR3 DNA reads as TGTGCCAGCTCACCTCGTTCGACCGGAGAAAATCAGCCCCAGCATTTT. Protein product: CASSPRSTGENQPQHF.

The chain has TRBV5-6 and TRBJ1-2; D gene uncertain. V lost 1 base, J lost 4 bases, and 11 bases lay in between. In germline, CDR1 is SGHDT, CDR2 YYEEEE. This CDR3 has 14 residues. The CDR3 protein is CASSLRAGVYGYTF. The CDR3 DNA reads as TGTGCCAGCAGCTTGCGTGCCGGAGTCTATGGCTACACCTTC.

The chain uses TRBV11-2 and TRBJ2-2, with D tentatively TRBD1 or TRBD2 (5 bases each). This CDR3 has 16 amino acids. Per germline, CDR1 SGHAT and CDR2 FQNNGV. The V gene lost 6 bases and the J gene lost 0 bases, with 14 bases spanning the gap. In DNA form, the CDR3 reads TGTGCCAGCAGACCCACCGGGACGGCGAACACCGGGGAGCTGTTTTTT. It specifies CASRPTGTANTGELFF.

This clone was detected once. The rearrangement joins TRBV5-1 to TRBJ2-5; D gene uncertain. Trimming stripped 1 base from V and 1 base from J, with 11 bases between. Germline values: CDR1 SGHRS, CDR2 YFSETQ. The CDR3 extends over 15 amino acids. In nucleotides, the CDR3 is TGCGCCAGCAGCTTGTGGCCCACCCCCCAAGAGACCCAGTACTTC. Its translation: CASSLWPTPQETQYF.

The chain has TRBV19 and TRBJ2-7; TRBD2 matches 7 bases. CDR1 is LNHDA and CDR2 is SQIVND in the germline V gene (reference sequence). The CDR3 runs 15 residues. After removal of 3 bases from V and 2 bases from J, the junction contained 7 bases not matched to a gene. The CDR3: CASSILAGETYEQYF. CDR3 sequence (DNA): TGTGCCAGTAGTATTTTGGCGGGAGAGACCTACGAGCAGTACTTC.

This chain joins TRBV30 and TRBJ2-1, with 10 bases that match TRBD2. V lost 5 bases and J lost 9; bases outside the gene matches: 4. In germline, CDR1 is GTSNPN, CDR2 SVGIG (reference sequence). This CDR3 spans 12 amino acids. The DNA for the CDR3 is TGTGCCTGGGTCGGACTAGCGGTTGAGCAGTTCTTC. It encodes CAWVGLAVEQFF. Full variable domain (rest looked up from reference TRBV30 and TRBJ2-1): SQTIHQWPATLVQPVGSPLSLECTVEGTSNPNLYWYRQAAGRGLQLLFYSVGIGQISSEVPQNLSASRPQDRQFILSSKKLLLSDSGFYLCAWVGLAVEQFFGPGTRLTVL.

As for this clone: Other DNA sequences in this specimen translate into the identical CDR3. The V and J genes are TRBV28 and TRBJ2-1; D not resolved. The germline CDR1 and CDR2 sequences are MDHEN and SYDVKM. V was cut by 5 bases and J by 7 bases, with 6 bases left in between. There are 11 residues in the CDR3. CDR3 DNA: TGTGCCAGCAGTCTAAGGAATGAGCAGTTCTTC. Translated: CASSLRNEQFF.

The rearrangement links TRBV9 to TRBJ1-4, with 8 nucleotides matching TRBD1. The germline V gene has CDR1 SGDLS and CDR2 YYNGEE. This CDR3 has 15 amino acids. V was clipped by 0 bases and J by 4 bases; unmatched bases: 2. This CDR3 is CASSVDGTGNEKLFF. The CDR3 DNA follows: TGTGCCAGCAGCGTAGACGGGACAGGTAATGAAAAACTGTTTTTT. Supplemented by reference TRBV9 and TRBJ1-4, the full variable domain reads DSGVTQTPKHLITATGQRVTLRCSPRSGDLSVYWYQQSLDQGLQFLIQYYNGEERAKGNILERFSAQQFPDLHSELNLSSLELGDSALYFCASSVDGTGNEKLFFGSGTQLSVL.

This sequence joins TRBV7-9 and TRBJ1-2; a possible D gene is TRBD1 (6 bases). Trimming removed 1 base at V and 4 bases at J, with 16 bases between. Germline V CDR1 and CDR2: SEHNR, FQNEAQ (reference sequence). There are 16 residues in the CDR3. CDR3 protein: CASSLVTGAWVYGYTF. CDR3 nucleotide sequence: TGTGCCAGCAGCTTAGTGACGGGGGCTTGGGTCTATGGCTACACCTTC.

The chain has TRBV5-1 and TRBJ2-7, with D possibly matching TRBD1 (5 bases). CDR1 SGHRS and CDR2 YFSETQ come from the germline V gene. This CDR3 contains 15 residues. Trimming stripped 3 bases from V and 5 bases from J, with 18 bases between. Written as DNA, the CDR3 is TGCGCCAGCAGCTCTACCGATACCAGGGCGGACGAGCAGTACTTC. Amino acid sequence: CASSSTDTRADEQYF.

The chain employs TRBV7-6 and TRBJ2-7; 7 positions match TRBD2. Germline CDR1 reads SGHVS; CDR2 reads FNYEAQ. The junction had 12 bases not matched to a gene; V was cut back by 10 bases and J by 6 bases. This CDR3 is built from 13 residues. In DNA form, the CDR3 reads TGTGCCAACCTACCCGCGGGAGAGGGCGAGCAGTACTTC. Residues: CANLPAGEGEQYF.

CDR3 loop: CASSFFGSHTEAFF. Here the CDR3 DNA reads TGTGCCAGCAGTTTCTTCGGGAGTCACACTGAAGCTTTCTTT. The chain has TRBV27 and TRBJ1-1; unclear D gene. The CDR3 loop spans 14 amino acids. Germline V gene lookup returns CDR1 MNHEY and CDR2 SMNVEV (reference sequence). The ends were cut back, 3 bases at V and 3 bases at J, with 11 bases in the middle.

In its sample, this clone was seen once. The J gene is TRBJ1-4, the V gene TRBV5-1; D unclear. Trimming removed 4 bases at V and 5 bases at J, with 18 bases between. CDR1 is SGHRS and CDR2 is YFSETQ in the germline V gene. This CDR3 spans 16 amino acids. The CDR3 DNA reads as TGCGCCAGCAGCCTACTTGGCGCCATAGGGAATGAAAAACTGTTTTTT. Translation: CASSLLGAIGNEKLFF.

J is TRBJ2-1 and V is TRBV7-3; maybe TRBD2 (6 bases). This CDR3 is built from 12 residues. Trimming cost V 5 bases and J 10 bases, with 12 bases left between them. Germline-derived CDR1 and CDR2 are SGHTA and FQGTGA. CDR3 in amino acids: CASSTTAGEQFF. For the CDR3, the DNA is TGTGCCAGCAGCACCACTGCGGGGGAGCAGTTCTTC.

This clone was recorded once. This sequence joins TRBV28 and TRBJ2-3; no definite D call. The V and J ends lost 6 bases and 2 bases respectively, with 18 bases between them. The germline V gene has CDR1 MDHEN and CDR2 SYDVKM. The CDR3 extends over 16 amino acids. CDR3 sequence reads: CASSTPAGFATDTQYF. CDR3 bases: TGTGCCAGCAGCACCCCGGCTGGGTTCGCCACAGATACGCAGTATTTT.

V and J are TRBV7-8 and TRBJ2-7, with D unclear. Trimming took 3 bases from V and 0 from J, leaving 12 bases between them. This CDR3 region has 15 residues. Germline lookup yields CDR1 SGHVS and CDR2 FQNEAQ. As DNA, the CDR3 is TGTGCCAGCAGCTTGGCTCTGGACCCCTCCTACGAGCAGTACTTC. Translating it yields CASSLALDPSYEQYF.

This rearrangement joins TRBV29-1 to TRBJ2-5, with a possible D match to TRBD1 (6 bases). The length of the CDR3 is 14 residues. In germline, CDR1 is SQVTM, CDR2 ANQGSEA. V was trimmed by 3 bases and J by 3 bases, leaving 14 bases between them. The CDR3 DNA follows: TGCAGCGTTGAGTGGAGGACAGTAGAAGAGACCCAGTACTTC. As protein: CSVEWRTVEETQYF.

V and J are TRBV5-1 and TRBJ2-1, with TRBD1 matching over 7 bases. The V segment lost 1 base and the J segment 6 bases; nucleotides outside the gene matches: 10. The CDR3 has 16 amino acids. Germline CDR1 SGHRS, CDR2 YFSETQ. The CDR3 DNA reads as TGCGCCAGCAGCTTGCGCCGGGACAGAGCTAGCAATGAGCAGTTCTTC. Its translation is CASSLRRDRASNEQFF.